The text below deals with one TCR beta chain. PCR amplification relied on 60 Vbeta primers (plus 13 Jbeta primers). Only in-frame clones appear in the TCRdb table, and some are missing; sequencing was by immunoSEQ multiplex PCR. In the table there are roughly 150,000 clones, about two thirds of which are singletons. This specimen belongs to a study of cytomegalovirus exposure and HLA in healthy donors. The CDR3 consists of 18 residues. The V and J ends lost 4 bases and 4 bases respectively, with 23 bases between them. The sequenced sample consisted of PBMCs. The genes are TRBV23-1 and TRBJ1-5; a weak D match, TRBD1 (5 bases). TRBV23-1 is assigned to the ORF class and has an uncertain function. This receptor was identified in a man aged 30 to 39 in good health and CMV-seropositive. The CDR3 region is CASSPPTVRRTLNQPQHF. The CDR3 nucleotides are TGCGCCAGCAGTCCCCCGACAGTGCGAAGGACACTGAATCAGCCCCAGCATTTT.